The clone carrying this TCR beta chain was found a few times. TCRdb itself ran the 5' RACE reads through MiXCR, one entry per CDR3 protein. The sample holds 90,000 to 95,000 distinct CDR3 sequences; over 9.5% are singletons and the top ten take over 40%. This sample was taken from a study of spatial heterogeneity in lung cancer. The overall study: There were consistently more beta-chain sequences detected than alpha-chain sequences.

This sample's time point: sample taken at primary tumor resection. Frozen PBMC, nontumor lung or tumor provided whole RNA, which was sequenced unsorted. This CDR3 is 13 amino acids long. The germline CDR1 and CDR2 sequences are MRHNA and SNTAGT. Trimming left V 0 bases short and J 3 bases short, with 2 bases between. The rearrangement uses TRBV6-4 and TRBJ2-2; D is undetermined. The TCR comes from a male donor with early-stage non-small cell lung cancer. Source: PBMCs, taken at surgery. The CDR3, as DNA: TGTGCCAGCAGTGACTCATACACCGGGGAGCTGTTTTTT. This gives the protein CASSDSYTGELFF.